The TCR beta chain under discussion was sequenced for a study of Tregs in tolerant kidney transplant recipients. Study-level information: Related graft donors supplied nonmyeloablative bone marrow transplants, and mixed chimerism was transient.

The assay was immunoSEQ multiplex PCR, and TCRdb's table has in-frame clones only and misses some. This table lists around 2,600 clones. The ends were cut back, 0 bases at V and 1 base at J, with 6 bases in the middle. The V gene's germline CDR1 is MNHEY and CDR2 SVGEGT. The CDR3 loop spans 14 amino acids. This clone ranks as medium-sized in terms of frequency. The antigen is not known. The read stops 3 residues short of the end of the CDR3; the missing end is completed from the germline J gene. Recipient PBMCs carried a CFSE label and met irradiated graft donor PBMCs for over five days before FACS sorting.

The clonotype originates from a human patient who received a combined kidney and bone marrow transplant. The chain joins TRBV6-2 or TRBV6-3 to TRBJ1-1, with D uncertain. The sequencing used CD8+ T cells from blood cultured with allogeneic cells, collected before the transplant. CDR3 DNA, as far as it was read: TGTGCCAGCAGTTACTCTCCACAGAACACTGAA. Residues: CASSYSPQNTE. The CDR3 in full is CASSYSPQNTEAFF.